A selection of T cell receptor beta chains follows, all from one sample in a study of T-cell reconstitution after alpha-beta-depleted transplantation in children. TCRdb passed the PCR reads through MiXCR, listing each CDR3 protein once. The sample has around 450,000 distinct CDR3 sequences; 15% to 20% are singletons. The sample was PBMCs, mostly from graft donor cells, taken 360 days after TCRalphabeta/CD19-depleted stem cell transplant. These TCRs come from a boy younger than two who had a stem cell transplant for Wiskott-Aldrich syndrome, so the T cells may come from the graft donor. The CDR3 runs from the conserved cysteine through the conserved F or W. The order of the fields is J gene, clone size, V gene, D gene, CDR3 protein, CDR3 DNA. A D gene is named only where the DNA matches it firmly. Clone sizes are given selectively: once, few, many, or a class where the clone is expanded.

>TRBJ2-2|NA|TRBV24-1|NA
CATSDFFDGELFF
TGTGCCACCAGTGATTTTTTCGACGGGGAGCTGTTTTTT
>TRBJ2-5|few|TRBV7-2|NA
CASRGRETETQYF
TGTGCCAGCCGGGGGCGGGAGACGGAGACCCAGTACTTC
>TRBJ2-7|NA|TRBV5-1|NA
CASSPDGLAYEQYF
TGCGCCAGCAGCCCGGACGGTCTGGCCTACGAGCAGTACTTC
>TRBJ1-3|NA|TRBV20-1|NA
CSATGQGGNTIYF
TGCAGTGCTACAGGGCAGGGAGGAAACACCATATATTTT
>TRBJ2-2|NA|TRBV9|NA
CASSVGLMNTGELFF
TGTGCCAGCAGCGTAGGCCTGATGAACACCGGGGAGCTGTTTTTT
>TRBJ2-4|few|TRBV29-1|NA
CSAFLFPQNIQYF
TGCAGCGCGTTCCTCTTTCCCCAAAACATTCAGTACTTC
>TRBJ2-7|NA|TRBV29-1|TRBD1
CSVGQGATLYEQYF
TGCAGCGTTGGACAGGGGGCGACACTCTACGAGCAGTACTTC
>TRBJ1-2|few|TRBV12-3/TRBV12-4|NA
CASSNPQTNYGYTF
TGTGCCAGCAGTAATCCCCAGACTAACTATGGCTACACCTTC
>TRBJ1-6|many|TRBV5-8|NA
CASSLYEGSYNSPLHF
TGTGCCAGCAGCTTGTACGAGGGATCCTATAATTCACCCCTCCACTTT
>TRBJ2-7|NA|TRBV6-5|TRBD1
CASSYSGQGGYEQYF
TGTGCCAGCAGTTACTCGGGACAGGGAGGCTACGAGCAGTACTTC
>TRBJ2-1|NA|TRBV7-9|TRBD2
CASSPMSGRVRDNEQFF
TGTGCCAGCAGCCCAATGAGCGGGAGGGTAAGGGACAATGAGCAGTTCTTC
>TRBJ1-1|NA|TRBV5-6|TRBD1
CASRRTGRATEAFF
TGTGCCAGCAGAAGGACAGGACGCGCGACGGAGGCTTTCTTT
>TRBJ1-1|once|TRBV20-1|NA
CSARAGRTETFF
TGCAGTGCGCGTGCAGGGAGGACTGAAACTTTCTTT
>TRBJ2-5|many|TRBV5-1|TRBD2
CASSLGPGGGETQYF
TGCGCCAGCAGCTTGGGACCGGGAGGCGGGGAGACCCAGTACTTC
>TRBJ2-1|NA|TRBV24-1|NA
CATSRGFEQFF
TGTGCCACCTCCCGGGGCTTTGAGCAGTTCTTC
>TRBJ2-1|NA|TRBV24-1|TRBD2
CATSDQTSGGYNEQFF
TGTGCCACCAGTGACCAAACTAGCGGGGGATACAATGAGCAGTTCTTC
>TRBJ1-5|NA|TRBV6-4|TRBD1
CASIPDRDSNQPQHF
TGTGCCAGCATTCCGGACAGGGATAGCAATCAGCCCCAGCATTTT
>TRBJ2-2|few|TRBV24-1|NA
CATSWRSGELFF
TGTGCCACCAGTTGGCGGAGCGGGGAGCTGTTTTTT
>TRBJ2-7|few|TRBV6-7|NA
CASSYPSISREAYEQYF
TGTGCCAGCAGTTACCCTTCGATTAGCAGGGAGGCTTACGAGCAGTACTTC
>TRBJ1-3|NA|TRBV2|TRBD1
CASSESLGGLSGNTIYF
TGTGCCAGCAGTGAATCCCTAGGGGGCCTCTCTGGAAACACCATATATTTT
>TRBJ2-5|few|TRBV7-8|TRBD2
CASIPGLVQETQYF
TGTGCCAGCATCCCTGGACTAGTTCAAGAGACCCAGTACTTC
>TRBJ1-1|few|TRBV10-3|TRBD1
CAISPDRGTEAFF
TGTGCCATCAGTCCGGACAGGGGAACTGAAGCTTTCTTT
>TRBJ2-1|NA|TRBV10-3|TRBD2
CAISGPAEREDVYNEQFF
TGTGCCATCAGTGGACCGGCTGAGCGGGAGGATGTTTACAATGAGCAGTTCTTC
>TRBJ2-7|few|TRBV11-2|NA
CASSPTLYEQYF
TGTGCCAGCAGCCCAACCCTCTACGAGCAGTACTTC
>TRBJ2-5|NA|TRBV5-6|TRBD1
CASGVQGEQETQYF
TGTGCCAGCGGAGTACAGGGGGAACAAGAGACCCAGTACTTC
>TRBJ2-3|NA|TRBV20-1|TRBD2
CSARVGPWGGTDTQYF
TGCAGTGCTAGAGTGGGCCCGTGGGGGGGGACAGATACGCAGTATTTT
>TRBJ2-7|NA|TRBV7-8|NA
CASSLVGQSSSYEQYF
TGTGCCAGCAGCTTAGTCGGACAGTCGAGCTCCTACGAGCAGTACTTC
>TRBJ2-5|NA|TRBV28|TRBD2
CASSPFGLAAQETQYF
TGTGCCAGCAGCCCTTTCGGACTAGCGGCCCAAGAGACCCAGTACTTC
>TRBJ2-7|NA|TRBV5-1|NA
CASSLVLQLPHEQYF
TGCGCCAGCAGCTTGGTCCTCCAGCTCCCCCACGAGCAGTACTTC
>TRBJ2-1|few|TRBV4-1|TRBD2
CASSQVTRTSVSYNEQFF
TGCGCCAGCAGCCAAGTAACTCGGACTAGCGTAAGCTACAATGAGCAGTTCTTC
>TRBJ2-2|few|TRBV12-3/TRBV12-4|TRBD2
CASGLIAGGNTGELFF
TGTGCCAGCGGCCTAATAGCGGGAGGGAACACCGGGGAGCTGTTTTTT
>TRBJ2-7|many|TRBV12-3/TRBV12-4|TRBD2
CASGLAGFDEQYF
TGTGCCAGCGGCTTAGCGGGGTTCGACGAGCAGTACTTC
>TRBJ2-3|few|TRBV30|NA
CAWSGGASTDTQYF
TGTGCCTGGAGTGGCGGGGCTAGCACAGATACGCAGTATTTT
>TRBJ2-7|NA|TRBV12-3/TRBV12-4|TRBD2
CASSGTSGGAREQYF
TGTGCCAGCAGTGGGACTAGCGGGGGGGCAAGAGAGCAGTACTTC
>TRBJ2-7|NA|TRBV12-3/TRBV12-4|TRBD1
CASSTFRDRHAYEQYF
TGTGCCAGCAGCACCTTCCGGGACAGGCATGCCTACGAGCAGTACTTC
>TRBJ1-2|NA|TRBV7-2|NA
CASSFRNYGYTF
TGTGCCAGCAGCTTCAGAAACTATGGCTACACCTTC
>TRBJ1-2|few|TRBV5-1|NA
CASSLVTGSNYGYTF
TGCGCCAGCAGCTTGGTAACAGGTTCTAACTATGGCTACACCTTC
>TRBJ2-3|NA|TRBV4-1|TRBD2
CASSQDRERGATDTQYF
TGCGCCAGCAGCCAAGATCGTGAGCGGGGGGCCACAGATACGCAGTATTTT
>TRBJ1-1|few|TRBV7-6|NA
CASSVTGGDTEAFF
TGTGCCAGCAGCGTTACAGGCGGGGACACTGAAGCTTTCTTT
>TRBJ2-2|few|TRBV7-6|NA
CASRRTDSYTGELFF
TGTGCCAGCAGGCGAACCGACAGCTACACCGGGGAGCTGTTTTTT
>TRBJ2-3|few|TRBV29-1|NA
CSVEEIGDTQYF
TGCAGCGTTGAAGAGATAGGAGATACGCAGTATTTT
>TRBJ1-1|many|TRBV10-3|NA
CAISGVAEAFF
TGTGCCATCAGTGGGGTAGCTGAAGCTTTCTTT
>TRBJ2-5|NA|TRBV11-2|NA
CASSFLAETQYF
TGTGCCAGCAGCTTCCTAGCGGAGACCCAGTACTTC
>TRBJ1-1|few|TRBV6-1|NA
CASSKHGWGTEAFF
TGTGCCAGCAGTAAACATGGATGGGGGACTGAAGCTTTCTTT
>TRBJ2-2|few|TRBV10-3|NA
CAIGGNTGELFF
TGTGCCATTGGGGGGAACACCGGGGAGCTGTTTTTT
>TRBJ2-7|many|TRBV20-1|NA
CSARGIYEQYF
TGCAGTGCTAGAGGAATCTACGAGCAGTACTTC
>TRBJ2-7|few|TRBV25-1|TRBD2
CASSVSGSVYEQYF
TGTGCCAGCAGTGTGAGCGGGAGTGTTTACGAGCAGTACTTC
>TRBJ2-2|few|TRBV11-1|TRBD1
CASSLRTGRILANTGELFF
TGTGCCAGCAGCCTAAGGACAGGGAGGATACTGGCGAACACCGGGGAGCTGTTTTTT
>TRBJ2-7|NA|TRBV12-3/TRBV12-4|NA
CASIRGGSRFYEQYF
TGTGCCAGCATAAGGGGAGGCAGCCGGTTCTACGAGCAGTACTTC
>TRBJ2-2|few|TRBV5-1|NA
CASSGGLGELFF
TGCGCCAGCAGCGGGGGGCTAGGGGAGCTGTTTTTT
>TRBJ2-1|few|TRBV9|TRBD2
CASSVGGRAGGGRVEQFF
TGTGCCAGCAGCGTAGGTGGGAGGGCGGGAGGAGGAAGGGTTGAGCAGTTCTTC
>TRBJ2-1|many|TRBV5-1|TRBD2
CASSLNPGLAGGQFF
TGCGCCAGCAGCCTAAACCCGGGACTAGCGGGGGGGCAGTTCTTC
>TRBJ2-7|NA|TRBV5-1|NA
CASSSRRRENEQYF
TGCGCCAGCAGTTCCCGCAGGAGAGAAAACGAGCAGTACTTC
>TRBJ2-1|few|TRBV5-1|TRBD2
CASSLSVAGSPLNEQFF
TGCGCCAGCAGCTTGTCGGTAGCGGGGTCTCCTTTGAATGAGCAGTTCTTC
>TRBJ2-5|NA|TRBV7-2|NA
CASSLAVGDLQETQYF
TGTGCCAGCAGCTTAGCTGTAGGGGACCTGCAGGAGACCCAGTACTTC